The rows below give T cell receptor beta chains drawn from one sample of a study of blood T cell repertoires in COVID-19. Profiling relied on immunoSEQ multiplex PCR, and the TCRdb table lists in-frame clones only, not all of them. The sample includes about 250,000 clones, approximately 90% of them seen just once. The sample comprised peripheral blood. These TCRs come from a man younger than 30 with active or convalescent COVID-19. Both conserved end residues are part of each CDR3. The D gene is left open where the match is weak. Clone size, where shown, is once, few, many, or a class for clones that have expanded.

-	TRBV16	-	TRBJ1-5	CASSQYKPGGNQPQHF	TGTGCCAGCAGCCAATACAAGCCAGGAGGAAATCAGCCCCAGCATTTT
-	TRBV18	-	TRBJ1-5	CASSEMGGQPQHF	TGTGCCAGCTCCGAGATGGGAGGCCAGCCCCAGCATTTT
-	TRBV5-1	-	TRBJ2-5	CASSLGGRETQYF	TGCGCCAGCAGCCTGGGGGGCAGGGAGACCCAGTACTTC
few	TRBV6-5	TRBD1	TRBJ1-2	CASSPDRALGGGYTF	TGTGCCAGCAGTCCAGACAGGGCCCTCGGGGGCGGCTACACCTTC
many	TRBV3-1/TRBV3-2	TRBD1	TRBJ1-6	CASSQVAGGSPLHF	TGTGCCAGCAGCCAAGTCGCAGGGGGTTCACCCCTCCACTTT
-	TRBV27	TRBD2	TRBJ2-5	CASSHSGGGETQYF	TGTGCCAGCAGCCACAGCGGGGGGGGAGAGACCCAGTACTTC
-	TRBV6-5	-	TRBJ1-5	CASRQWSNQPQHF	TGTGCCAGCAGGCAGTGGAGCAATCAGCCCCAGCATTTT
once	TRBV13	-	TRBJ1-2	CASSLFGTSGYTF	TGTGCCAGCAGCTTATTCGGTACGTCAGGCTACACCTTC
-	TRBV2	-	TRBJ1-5	CASKQGTYSNQPQHF	TGTGCCAGCAAACAGGGCACCTATAGCAATCAGCCCCAGCATTTT
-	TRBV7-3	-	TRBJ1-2	CASSLTSIGGYTF	TGTGCCAGCAGCTTAACATCCATCGGGGGCTACACCTTC
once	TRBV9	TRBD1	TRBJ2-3	CASSATGAPTDTQYF	TGTGCCAGCAGCGCGACAGGGGCACCCACAGATACGCAGTATTTT
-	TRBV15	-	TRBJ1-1	CATSSRGLMNEVAFF	TGTGCCACCAGCTCTAGAGGGTTAATGAACGAGGTGGCTTTCTTT
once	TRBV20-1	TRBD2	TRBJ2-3	CSANERTSGGRNADTQYF	TGCAGTGCTAATGAGAGGACTAGCGGGGGCCGGAATGCAGATACGCAGTATTTT
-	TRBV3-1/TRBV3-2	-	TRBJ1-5	CAHLGRNQPQHF	TGTGCCCACCTGGGCCGGAATCAGCCCCAGCATTTT
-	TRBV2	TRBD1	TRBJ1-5	CASKSTGAGNQPQHF	TGTGCCAGCAAGTCGACAGGGGCCGGCAATCAGCCCCAGCATTTT
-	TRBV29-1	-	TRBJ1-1	CSAGQSMNTEAFF	TGCAGCGCTGGACAGAGCATGAACACTGAAGCTTTCTTT
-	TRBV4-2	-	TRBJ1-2	CASSQDFLGPYGYTF	TGTGCCAGCAGCCAAGATTTCCTGGGGCCGTATGGCTACACCTTC
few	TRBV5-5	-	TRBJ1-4	CASSYRWGENEKLFF	TGTGCCAGCAGCTATCGATGGGGGGAGAATGAAAAACTGTTTTTT
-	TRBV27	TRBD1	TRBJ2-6	CASSFRDSYSGANVLTF	TGTGCCAGCAGTTTCCGGGACAGCTACTCTGGGGCCAACGTCCTGACTTTC
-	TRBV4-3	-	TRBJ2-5	CASSQGPRETQYF	TGCGCCAGCAGCCAAGGGCCCAGGGAGACCCAGTACTTC
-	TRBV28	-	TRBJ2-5	CASQKETQYF	TGTGCCAGCCAAAAAGAGACCCAGTACTTC
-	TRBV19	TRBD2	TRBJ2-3	CASSIGSGGETDTQYF	TGTGCCAGTAGTATAGGTAGCGGGGGGGAGACAGATACGCAGTATTTT
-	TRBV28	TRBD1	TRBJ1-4	CASSSGQPSNEKLFF	TGTGCCAGCAGTTCGGGACAGCCTTCTAATGAAAAACTGTTTTTT
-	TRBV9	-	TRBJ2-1	CASSVGQSYNEQFF	TGTGCCAGCAGCGTAGGGCAGTCCTACAATGAGCAGTTCTTC